A single sample is the source of the 12 T cell receptor beta chains below, sequenced in a study of cytomegalovirus exposure and HLA in healthy donors. The PCR had 60 Vbeta and 13 Jbeta primers. Produced via immunoSEQ multiplex PCR; TCRdb's table is partial and in-frame only. The data hold under 200,000 clones, with 70% to 80% observed a single time. Source material: PBMCs. The source of these receptors is a man aged 25-40 years in good health and CMV-seronegative.

The chain uses TRBV5-4 and TRBJ2-5, with TRBD1 as a possible D gene (6 bases). Germline-derived CDR1 and CDR2 are SGHNT and YYREEE (reference sequence). CDR3 length equals 15 residues. The V end lost 0 bases, the J end lost 2 bases, and 11 bases lay between the germline ends. For the CDR3, the DNA is TGTGCCAGCAGCTTGGGGGGGCCGGGACAAGAGACCCAGTACTTC. Amino acid sequence: CASSLGGPGQETQYF.

CDR3 loop: CASSSRDFLVQGSFF. The CDR3 DNA reads as TGTGCCAGCAGTTCCAGGGATTTTCTGGTTCAGGGTTCGTTCTTC. The V and J genes are TRBV6-6 and TRBJ2-1; possibly TRBD1 for D (5 bases). Germline assignment: CDR1 MNHNY and CDR2 SVGAGI (reference sequence). The CDR3 consists of 15 residues. V lost 4 bases to trimming and J lost 15 bases, with 25 bases between them.

The rearrangement joins TRBV30 to TRBJ1-2; D is undetermined. The CDR3 has 15 residues. Trimming cost V 2 bases and J 4 bases, with 17 bases left between them. Germline V CDR1 and CDR2: GTSNPN, SVGIG (reference sequence). CDR3 sequence: CAWSPTGDPSYGYTF. As DNA, the CDR3 is TGTGCCTGGAGTCCTACTGGTGATCCTTCCTATGGCTACACCTTC.

The chain combines TRBV28 with TRBJ2-5; 7 positions match TRBD1. Germline CDR1 is MDHEN and CDR2 is SYDVKM. The V segment lost 3 bases and the J segment 1 base; nucleotides outside the gene matches: 5. The CDR3 is 15 residues long. CDR3 sequence: CASSFSQGTQETQYF. The CDR3, as DNA: TGTGCCAGCAGTTTTTCACAGGGGACCCAAGAGACCCAGTACTTC.

The J gene is TRBJ2-7, the V gene TRBV6-6, with D maybe TRBD2 (6 bases). This CDR3 has 14 amino acids. In germline, CDR1 is MNHNY, CDR2 SVGAGI (reference sequence). Deletions cut 1 base from V and 2 bases from J, with 9 bases between. As DNA, the CDR3 is TGTGCCAGCAGTTACTGGAGGGGAGCCTACGAGCAGTACTTC. Protein sequence: CASSYWRGAYEQYF.

As concerns this clone: Within the sample, other DNA sequences also encode this same CDR3. The chain uses TRBV30 and TRBJ1-6; 9 positions match TRBD1. The CDR3 sequence is 14 residues long. The V segment lost 3 bases and the J segment 9 bases; nucleotides outside the gene matches: 6. Germline loops: CDR1 GTSNPN, CDR2 SVGIG (reference sequence). This CDR3 reads CAWSGQGTGSPLHF. DNA for the CDR3: TGTGCCTGGAGCGGACAGGGGACGGGTTCACCCCTCCACTTT. Drawing the rest from reference TRBV30 and TRBJ1-6, the complete variable domain is SQTIHQWPATLVQPVGSPLSLECTVEGTSNPNLYWYRQAAGRGLQLLFYSVGIGQISSEVPQNLSASRPQDRQFILSSKKLLLSDSGFYLCAWSGQGTGSPLHFGNGTRLTVT.

The chain uses TRBV7-8 and TRBJ1-3; the match to TRBD1 covers 7 bases. Germline CDR1 and CDR2: SGHVS and FQNEAQ. The CDR3 has 16 residues. After removal of 3 bases from V and 0 bases from J, the junction contained 5 bases not matched to a gene. The CDR3 nucleotides read TGTGCCAGCAGCTTCCCCTGGGACAGCTCTGGAAACACCATATATTTT. As protein: CASSFPWDSSGNTIYF.

This clone was counted only a few times. The J gene is TRBJ2-1, the V gene TRBV5-1, with a possible D match to TRBD1 (5 bases). Germline loops: CDR1 SGHRS, CDR2 YFSETQ. The CDR3 sequence is 17 residues long. V shed 4 bases and J shed 0 bases, with 17 bases lying between them. In DNA form, the CDR3 reads TGCGCCAGCAGCGCACTACCGGACACCCGCTCCTACAATGAGCAGTTCTTC. It codes for CASSALPDTRSYNEQFF.

This clone has more than one count but fewer than ten. The gene calls are TRBV6-5 and TRBJ2-1, with TRBD2 matching 7 bases. Germline V lookup: CDR1 MNHEY, CDR2 SVGAGI. This CDR3 is 15 amino acids long. Trimming cost V 6 bases and J 1 base; bases outside gene matches: 6. Here the CDR3 DNA reads TGTGCCAGCAGCCGCGGGGGTAATTCCTACAATGAGCAGTTCTTC. This encodes CASSRGGNSYNEQFF.

The CDR3 DNA reads as TGCGCCAGCAGCCGGGAGTCGGCGGGAGGCTACACCTTC. The encoded protein is CASSRESAGGYTF. The V and J genes are TRBV5-1 and TRBJ1-2; D call uncertain. CDR3 size: 13 residues. V lost 4 bases and J lost 8, with 15 bases in between. Per the germline V gene, CDR1 is SGHRS and CDR2 is YFSETQ.

This clone has a handful of counts. This chain uses TRBV5-1 with TRBJ1-4, with 9 bases that match TRBD1. Germline CDR1 SGHRS, CDR2 YFSETQ. The CDR3 sequence is 16 residues long. Unmatched junction bases numbered 10, after V lost 4 bases and J lost 6 bases. CDR3 sequence: CASSIHWGQGDEKLFF. CDR3 nucleotide sequence: TGCGCCAGCAGCATCCACTGGGGACAGGGTGATGAAAAACTGTTTTTT.

This chain connects TRBV6-6 to TRBJ2-2; 7 bases map to TRBD2. The CDR3 is 15 residues long. V trimming: 8 bases; J trimming: 0 bases; junction bases outside the gene matches: 6. Germline V gene lookup returns CDR1 MNHNY and CDR2 SVGAGI (reference sequence). The CDR3 sequence: CASAAGDPNTGELFF. The CDR3 DNA is TGTGCCAGCGCGGCGGGAGATCCGAACACCGGGGAGCTGTTTTTT.